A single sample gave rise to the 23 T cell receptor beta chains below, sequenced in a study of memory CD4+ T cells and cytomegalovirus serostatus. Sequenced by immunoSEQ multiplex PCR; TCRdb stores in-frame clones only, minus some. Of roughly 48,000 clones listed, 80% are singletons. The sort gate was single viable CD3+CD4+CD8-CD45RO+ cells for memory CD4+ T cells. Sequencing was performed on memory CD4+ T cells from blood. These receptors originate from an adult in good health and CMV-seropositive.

This CDR3 is CASSLRTGDTLLTSGRGDEQYF. Written as DNA, the CDR3 is TGTGCCAGCAGTTTACGGACAGGGGATACCCTCCTTACTAGCGGGAGGGGGGACGAGCAGTACTTC. The chain links TRBV28 to TRBJ2-7; 13 positions agree with TRBD2. Germline V lookup: CDR1 MDHEN, CDR2 SYDVKM. This CDR3 is built from 22 residues. The V segment lost 2 bases and the J segment 5 bases; nucleotides outside the gene matches: 24.

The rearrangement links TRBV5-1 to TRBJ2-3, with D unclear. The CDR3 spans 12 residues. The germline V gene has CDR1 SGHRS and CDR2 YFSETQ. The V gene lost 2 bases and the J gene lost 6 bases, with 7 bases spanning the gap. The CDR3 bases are TGCGCCAGCAGCTTAGGCTACGATACGCAGTATTTT. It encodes CASSLGYDTQYF.

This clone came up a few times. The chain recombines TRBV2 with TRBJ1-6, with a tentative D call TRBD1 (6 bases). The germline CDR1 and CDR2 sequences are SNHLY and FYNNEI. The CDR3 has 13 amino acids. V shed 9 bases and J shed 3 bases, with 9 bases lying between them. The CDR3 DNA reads TGTGCCAGTCGACAGGACTATAATTCACCCCTCCACTTT. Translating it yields CASRQDYNSPLHF.

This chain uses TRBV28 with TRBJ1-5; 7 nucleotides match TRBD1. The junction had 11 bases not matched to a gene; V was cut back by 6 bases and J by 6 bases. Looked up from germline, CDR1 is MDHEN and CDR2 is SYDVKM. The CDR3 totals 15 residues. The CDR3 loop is CASSSHRGSSQPQHF. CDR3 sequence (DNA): TGTGCCAGCAGCTCCCACAGGGGATCCAGTCAGCCCCAGCATTTT.

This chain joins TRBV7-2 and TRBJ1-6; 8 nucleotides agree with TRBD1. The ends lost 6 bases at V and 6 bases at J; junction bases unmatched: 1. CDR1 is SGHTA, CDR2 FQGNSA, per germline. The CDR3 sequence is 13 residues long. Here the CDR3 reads CASRGQVNSPLHF. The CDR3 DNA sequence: TGTGCCAGCAGGGGACAGGTTAATTCACCCCTCCACTTT.

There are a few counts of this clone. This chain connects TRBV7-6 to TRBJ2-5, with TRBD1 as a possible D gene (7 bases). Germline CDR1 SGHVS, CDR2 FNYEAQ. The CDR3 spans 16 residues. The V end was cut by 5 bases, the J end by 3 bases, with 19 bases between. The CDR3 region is CASSPIGGGVEETQYF. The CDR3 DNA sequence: TGTGCCAGCAGCCCCATAGGGGGCGGGGTAGAAGAGACCCAGTACTTC.

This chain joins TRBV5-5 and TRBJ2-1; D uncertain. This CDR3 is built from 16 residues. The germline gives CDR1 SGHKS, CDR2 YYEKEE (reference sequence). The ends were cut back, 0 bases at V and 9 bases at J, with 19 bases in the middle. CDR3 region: CASSLDGMGSIGEQFF. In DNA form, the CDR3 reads TGTGCCAGCAGCTTGGATGGGATGGGGTCAATAGGTGAGCAGTTCTTC.

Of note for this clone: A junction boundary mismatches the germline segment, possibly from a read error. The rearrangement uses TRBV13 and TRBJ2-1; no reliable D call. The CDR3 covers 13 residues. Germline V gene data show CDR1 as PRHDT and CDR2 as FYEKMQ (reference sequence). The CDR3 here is CASTLVGYNEQFF. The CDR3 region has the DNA TGTGCCAGCACCTTAGTAGGGTACAATGAGCAGTTCTTC.

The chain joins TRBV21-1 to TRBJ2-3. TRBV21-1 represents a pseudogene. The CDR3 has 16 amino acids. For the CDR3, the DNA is TGTGCCAGCAGCAAAGTCCCTAGGACGAGCACAGATACGCAGTATTTT. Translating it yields CASSKVPRTSTDTQYF.

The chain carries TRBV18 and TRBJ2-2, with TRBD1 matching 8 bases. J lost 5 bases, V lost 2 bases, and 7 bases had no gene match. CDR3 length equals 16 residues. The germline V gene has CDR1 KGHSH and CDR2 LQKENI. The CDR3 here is CASSPLQTGETGELFF. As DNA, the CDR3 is TGTGCCAGCTCACCATTACAGACAGGGGAAACCGGGGAGCTGTTTTTT.

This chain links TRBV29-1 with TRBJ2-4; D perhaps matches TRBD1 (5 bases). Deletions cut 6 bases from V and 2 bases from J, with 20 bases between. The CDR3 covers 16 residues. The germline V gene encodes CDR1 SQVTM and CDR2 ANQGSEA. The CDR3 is CSVQQTAPGSKNIQYF. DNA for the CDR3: TGCAGCGTCCAACAGACAGCCCCCGGTTCCAAAAACATTCAGTACTTC.

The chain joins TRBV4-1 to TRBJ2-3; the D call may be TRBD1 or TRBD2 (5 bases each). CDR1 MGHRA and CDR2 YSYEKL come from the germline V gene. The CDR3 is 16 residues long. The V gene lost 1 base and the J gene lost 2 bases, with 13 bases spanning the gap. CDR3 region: CASSQVLMGVTDTQYF. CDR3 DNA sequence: TGCGCCAGCAGCCAAGTTCTAATGGGGGTCACAGATACGCAGTATTTT.

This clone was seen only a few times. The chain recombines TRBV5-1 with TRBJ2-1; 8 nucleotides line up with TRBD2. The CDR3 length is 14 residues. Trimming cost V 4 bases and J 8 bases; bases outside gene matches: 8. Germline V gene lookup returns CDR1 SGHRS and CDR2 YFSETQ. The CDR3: CASSPRTSFDEQFF. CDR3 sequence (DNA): TGCGCCAGCAGCCCCAGGACTAGCTTTGATGAGCAGTTCTTC.

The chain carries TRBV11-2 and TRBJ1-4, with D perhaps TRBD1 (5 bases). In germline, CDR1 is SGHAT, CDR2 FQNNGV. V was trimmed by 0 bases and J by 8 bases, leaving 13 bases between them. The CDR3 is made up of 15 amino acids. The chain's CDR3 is CASSLDGGTQEKLFF. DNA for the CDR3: TGTGCCAGCAGCTTAGATGGAGGGACTCAGGAAAAACTGTTTTTT.

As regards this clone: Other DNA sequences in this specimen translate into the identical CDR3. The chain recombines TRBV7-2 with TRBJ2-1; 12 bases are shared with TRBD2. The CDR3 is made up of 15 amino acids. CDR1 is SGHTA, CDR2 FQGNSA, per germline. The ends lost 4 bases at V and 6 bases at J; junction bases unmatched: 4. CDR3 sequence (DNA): TGTGCCAGCAGCTCACTAGCGGGGGGCCGCAATGAGCAGTTCTTC. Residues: CASSSLAGGRNEQFF.

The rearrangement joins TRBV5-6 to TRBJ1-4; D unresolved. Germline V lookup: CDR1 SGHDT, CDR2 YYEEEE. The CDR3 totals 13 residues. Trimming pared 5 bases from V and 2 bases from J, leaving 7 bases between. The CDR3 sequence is CASSYGTNEKLFF. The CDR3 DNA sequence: TGTGCCAGCAGTTATGGGACTAATGAAAAACTGTTTTTT.

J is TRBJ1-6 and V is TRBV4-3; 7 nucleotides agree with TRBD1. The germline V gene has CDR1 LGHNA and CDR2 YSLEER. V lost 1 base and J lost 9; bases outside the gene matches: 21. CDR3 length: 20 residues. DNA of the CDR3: TGCGCCAGCAGCCAAGCGACACTCGGGAGGGGGCGAGGGGGTAGTTCACCCCTCCACTTT. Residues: CASSQATLGRGRGGSSPLHF.

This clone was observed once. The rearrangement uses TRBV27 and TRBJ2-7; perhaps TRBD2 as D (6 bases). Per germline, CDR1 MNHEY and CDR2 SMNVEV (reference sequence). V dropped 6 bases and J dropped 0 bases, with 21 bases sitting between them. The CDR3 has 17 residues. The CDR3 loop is CASSSTRGTRYSYEQYF. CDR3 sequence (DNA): TGTGCCAGCAGCTCCACACGCGGGACTCGCTACTCCTACGAGCAGTACTTC.

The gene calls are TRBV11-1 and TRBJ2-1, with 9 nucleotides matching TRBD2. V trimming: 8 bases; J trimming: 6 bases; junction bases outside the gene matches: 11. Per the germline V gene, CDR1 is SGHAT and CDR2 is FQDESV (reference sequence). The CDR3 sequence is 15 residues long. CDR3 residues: CASAPKREVSNEQFF. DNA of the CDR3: TGTGCCAGCGCACCCAAGCGGGAGGTTTCCAATGAGCAGTTCTTC.

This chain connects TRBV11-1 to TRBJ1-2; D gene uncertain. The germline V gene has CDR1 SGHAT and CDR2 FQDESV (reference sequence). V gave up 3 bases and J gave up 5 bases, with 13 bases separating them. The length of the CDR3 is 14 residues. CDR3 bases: TGTGCCAGCAGCTTTAAGGGCAGCGGATATGGCTACACCTTC. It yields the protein CASSFKGSGYGYTF.

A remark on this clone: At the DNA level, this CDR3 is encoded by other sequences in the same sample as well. The CDR3 is CASSFRQGGNQPQHF. The CDR3 coding sequence is TGTGCCAGTAGTTTCCGACAGGGAGGAAATCAGCCCCAGCATTTT. This chain joins TRBV19 and TRBJ1-5; 7 bases agree with TRBD1. J lost 4 bases, V lost 5 bases, and 8 bases had no gene match. Germline V gene lookup returns CDR1 LNHDA and CDR2 SQIVND (reference sequence). CDR3 length: 15 amino acids.

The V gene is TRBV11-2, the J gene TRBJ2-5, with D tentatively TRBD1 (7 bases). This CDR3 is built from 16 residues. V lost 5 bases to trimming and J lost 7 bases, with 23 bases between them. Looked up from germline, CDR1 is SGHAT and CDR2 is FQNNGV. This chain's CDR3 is CASSPGQGGPIGTQYF. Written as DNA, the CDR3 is TGTGCCAGCAGCCCCGGGCAGGGGGGTCCTATAGGGACCCAGTACTTC.

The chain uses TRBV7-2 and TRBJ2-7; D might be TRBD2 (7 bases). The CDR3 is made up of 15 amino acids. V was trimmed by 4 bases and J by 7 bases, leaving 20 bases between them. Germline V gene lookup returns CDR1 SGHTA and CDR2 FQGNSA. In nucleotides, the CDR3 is TGTGCCAGCAGCTCATCTAGCGGACCTCAGGGGGAGCAGTACTTC. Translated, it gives CASSSSSGPQGEQYF.